The text below deals with one TCR beta chain. The target antigen is unknown. This sample is part of a study of human T cells and chemical hapten exposure. Overall study context: Across samples, TCR yields varied, mostly owing to small differences in pooled library volumes. General study points: TCRs whose frequency exceeded 1 in 1000 remained the same following DPC sensitization.

The starting material, unfractionated whole blood, was used for total RNA extraction. Trimming left V 1 base short and J 2 bases short, with 5 bases between. The CDR3 is made up of 14 amino acids. Germline V lookup: CDR1 LGHDT, CDR2 YNNKEL (reference sequence). TCRdb redid the calling of the 5' RACE reads with MiXCR, one entry per CDR3 protein. The sample lists 110,000 or so distinct CDR3 sequences; roughly a fifth were seen once. The receptor comes from a human donor in good health. This chain links TRBV3-1 with TRBJ2-2, with D unclear. CDR3 nucleotides: TGTGCCAGCAGCCAAGGGACCAACACCGGGGAGCTGTTTTTT. Protein: CASSQGTNTGELFF. Full variable domain (remainder filled in from reference TRBV3-1 and TRBJ2-2): DTAVSQTPKYLVTQMGNDKSIKCEQNLGHDTMYWYKQDSKKFLKIMFSYNNKELIINETVPNRFSPKSPDKAHLNLHINSLELGDSAVYFCASSQGTNTGELFFGEGSRLTVL.